These 20 T cell receptor beta chains were all obtained from the same sample, sequenced in a study of T cell changes during pregnancy in multiple sclerosis. Clones were sequenced by immunoSEQ multiplex PCR, and TCRdb holds only the in-frame ones, with some missing. The sample contains 95,000 to 100,000 clones, around 90% of which appear only once. This sample comprised peripheral blood, obtained in the second trimester of pregnancy. The source is a female donor with multiple sclerosis, enrolled in a pregnancy study.

The chain couples TRBV5-6 to TRBJ2-7, with a weak D call TRBD2 (5 bases). The germline V gene has CDR1 SGHDT and CDR2 YYEEEE. With 0 bases removed from V and 6 bases from J, the gap between germline ends came to 13 bases. The CDR3 contains 14 residues. CDR3 region: CASSLEFGIGEQYF. CDR3 in DNA: TGTGCCAGCAGCTTGGAGTTCGGGATCGGCGAGCAGTACTTC.

This sequence joins TRBV9 and TRBJ2-2; TRBD2 matches at 9 bases. From germline, CDR1 is SGDLS and CDR2 YYNGEE. V trimming: 4 bases; J trimming: 4 bases; junction bases outside the gene matches: 8. CDR3 size: 16 residues. For the CDR3, the DNA is TGTGCCAGCAGCTTTAGCGCGGGAGGGATCACCGGGGAGCTGTTTTTT. This gives the protein CASSFSAGGITGELFF.

The V call is TRBV25-1, the J call TRBJ1-2; a weak D match, TRBD1 (5 bases). This CDR3 is 13 amino acids long. The V end lost 5 bases, the J end lost 7 bases, and 14 bases lay between the germline ends. In germline, CDR1 is MGHDK, CDR2 SYGVNS. The CDR3 bases are TGTGCCAGCAGTATTACAGGCTCGGGTGGCTACACCTTC. Translating it yields CASSITGSGGYTF.

The chain couples TRBV28 to TRBJ2-5, with TRBD2 as a possible D gene (6 bases). V dropped 6 bases and J dropped 1 base, with 15 bases sitting between them. Per the germline V gene, CDR1 is MDHEN and CDR2 is SYDVKM. This CDR3 region has 15 residues. The CDR3, as DNA: TGTGCCAGCAGAATGGGAGGTGGGGGCCAAGAGACCCAGTACTTC. As protein: CASRMGGGGQETQYF.

The chain is built from TRBV5-1 and TRBJ1-1; weak D call: TRBD1 (6 bases). Germline V CDR1 and CDR2: SGHRS, YFSETQ. The CDR3 is made up of 15 amino acids. V lost 1 base, J lost 2 bases, and 12 bases lay in between. The CDR3 is CASSLSGQTNTEAFF. CDR3 sequence (DNA): TGCGCCAGCAGCTTGTCAGGACAGACTAACACTGAAGCTTTCTTT.

The J gene is TRBJ1-6, the V gene TRBV4-1; a weak D match, TRBD1 (5 bases). CDR1 MGHRA and CDR2 YSYEKL come from the germline V gene. V shed 2 bases and J shed 0 bases, with 14 bases lying between them. The CDR3 extends over 18 amino acids. The CDR3 sequence is CASSQSQGRISYNSPLHF. The CDR3 coding sequence is TGCGCCAGCAGCCAATCCCAGGGCAGAATCTCCTATAATTCACCCCTCCACTTT.

The rearrangement links TRBV5-1 to TRBJ2-5, with a possible D match to TRBD1 (6 bases). V was trimmed by 0 bases and J by 5 bases, leaving 14 bases between them. The CDR3 covers 15 residues. Germline loops: CDR1 SGHRS, CDR2 YFSETQ. The CDR3 sequence: CASSLVDARGETQYF. The CDR3 nucleotides read TGCGCCAGCAGCTTGGTGGACGCCAGGGGTGAGACCCAGTACTTC.

CDR3 region: CASSQDRAEGYTF. CDR3 in DNA: TGTGCCAGCAGCCAGGACAGGGCGGAGGGCTACACCTTC. The rearrangement uses TRBV4-2 and TRBJ1-2; 8 bases are shared with TRBD1. From germline, CDR1 is LGHNA and CDR2 YNFKEQ. The CDR3 covers 13 residues. Unmatched junction bases numbered 5, after V lost 3 bases and J lost 8 bases.

This chain connects TRBV29-1 to TRBJ2-2; TRBD2 matches at 7 bases. The CDR3 spans 16 residues. The germline V gene encodes CDR1 SQVTM and CDR2 ANQGSEA. Unmatched junction bases numbered 14, after V lost 4 bases and J lost 6 bases. CDR3 residues: CSVGGGEGVGPGELFF. Written as DNA, the CDR3 is TGCAGCGTTGGAGGAGGGGAGGGAGTCGGTCCCGGGGAGCTGTTTTTT.

This chain joins TRBV27 and TRBJ2-7, with 10 bases matching TRBD2. After removal of 7 bases from V and 7 bases from J, the junction contained 7 bases not matched to a gene. Per germline, CDR1 MNHEY and CDR2 SMNVEV (reference sequence). The CDR3 consists of 13 residues. As DNA, the CDR3 is TGTGCCAGCAAAGGGAGAGCGGGAGGGGAGCAGTACTTC. Its translation: CASKGRAGGEQYF.

This chain uses TRBV23-1 with TRBJ2-1, with a weak D call TRBD1 (7 bases). TRBV23-1 is designated an ORF whose function remains uncertain. This CDR3 is built from 15 residues. The V and J ends lost 8 bases and 4 bases respectively, with 18 bases between them. CDR3 region: CASAEGAFFYNEQFF. The CDR3 DNA follows: TGCGCCAGCGCGGAGGGGGCTTTTTTTTACAATGAGCAGTTCTTC.

The J gene is TRBJ2-3, the V gene TRBV10-3; 7 nucleotides align to TRBD2. V was pared by 10 bases and J by 2 bases, with 6 bases of the junction left unmatched. This CDR3 comprises 13 residues. CDR1 and CDR2 (germline): ENHRY, SYGVKD. In DNA form, the CDR3 reads TGTGCCACCCTGGGACTAACCACAGATACGCAGTATTTT. Encoded protein: CATLGLTTDTQYF.

The chain recombines TRBV29-1 with TRBJ2-1, with a weak D call TRBD2 (6 bases). V lost 6 bases and J lost 8, with 20 bases in between. This CDR3 is 14 amino acids long. In germline, CDR1 is SQVTM, CDR2 ANQGSEA. The CDR3 sequence is CSVDHWASGDEQFF. CDR3 sequence (DNA): TGCAGCGTGGACCACTGGGCCTCGGGGGATGAGCAGTTCTTC.

The CDR3 region has the DNA TGTGCCAGCATTGAGGGTGGCGGGGGGCGGGGCCAGAAAAATGAGCAGTTCTTC. It is translated as CASIEGGGGRGQKNEQFF. The chain recombines TRBV28 with TRBJ2-1; the match to TRBD2 covers 8 bases. The V segment lost 7 bases and the J segment 7 bases; nucleotides outside the gene matches: 21. This CDR3 spans 18 amino acids. Germline CDR1 reads MDHEN; CDR2 reads SYDVKM. Filled out from reference TRBV28 and TRBJ2-1, the complete variable domain reads DVKVTQSSRYLVKRTGEKVFLECVQDMDHENMFWYRQDPGLGLRLIYFSYDVKMKEKGDIPEGYSVSREKKERFSLILESASTNQTSMYLCASIEGGGGRGQKNEQFFGPGTRLTVL.

The V call is TRBV9, the J call TRBJ2-7; 7 nucleotides line up with TRBD2. V lost 0 bases to trimming and J lost 9 bases; unmatched junction nucleotides: 3. The germline V gene has CDR1 SGDLS and CDR2 YYNGEE. CDR3 length: 12 residues. CDR3 in amino acids: CASSVAGGGQYF. DNA of the CDR3: TGTGCCAGCAGCGTAGCGGGGGGAGGGCAGTACTTC. Variable domain in full (rest from reference TRBV9 and TRBJ2-7): DSGVTQTPKHLITATGQRVTLRCSPRSGDLSVYWYQQSLDQGLQFLIQYYNGEERAKGNILERFSAQQFPDLHSELNLSSLELGDSALYFCASSVAGGGQYFGPGTRLTVT.

V usage is TRBV18 and J usage is TRBJ2-7; D possibly corresponds to TRBD1 (5 bases). Trimming left V 3 bases short and J 4 bases short, with 22 bases between. The CDR3 spans 17 residues. CDR1 KGHSH and CDR2 LQKENI come from the germline V gene. The CDR3 coding sequence is TGTGCCAGCTCACCGGGGCCAGAGTCCGCCAACTTTTACGAGCAGTACTTC. Translation: CASSPGPESANFYEQYF. Full variable domain (missing parts from reference TRBV18 and TRBJ2-7): NAGVMQNPRHLVRRRGQEARLRCSPMKGHSHVYWYRQLPEEGLKFMVYLQKENIIDESGMPKERFSAEFPKEGPSILRIQQVVRGDSAAYFCASSPGPESANFYEQYFGPGTRLTVT.

The chain couples TRBV6-4 to TRBJ2-7, with a possible D match to TRBD1 (6 bases). Germline V CDR1 and CDR2: MRHNA, SNTAGT. Deletions cut 7 bases from V and 2 bases from J, with 15 bases between. The CDR3 has 14 residues. In nucleotides, the CDR3 is TGTGCCAGCACCCACAGGGAAACTACCTACGAGCAGTACTTC. Protein: CASTHRETTYEQYF.

The chain recombines TRBV4-1 with TRBJ2-7; D gene ambiguous. V lost 1 base to trimming and J lost 6 bases, with 10 bases between them. This CDR3 region has 13 residues. Germline assignment: CDR1 MGHRA and CDR2 YSYEKL. CDR3 coding DNA: TGCGCCAGCAGCCAAGTGCGAGCTAGCGAGCAGTACTTC. Amino acid sequence: CASSQVRASEQYF.

This chain joins TRBV18 and TRBJ2-7, with TRBD1 identical over 7 bases. Trimming removed 3 bases from V and 2 bases from J; junction bases left unmatched: 7. In germline, CDR1 is KGHSH, CDR2 LQKENI. This CDR3 comprises 15 residues. The CDR3 loop reads CASSPEQGKAYEQYF. The CDR3 coding sequence is TGTGCCAGCTCACCGGAACAGGGGAAAGCCTACGAGCAGTACTTC.

The genes are TRBV5-6 and TRBJ2-1; 10 nucleotides agree with TRBD2. The CDR3 is 14 residues long. V gave up 2 bases and J gave up 12 bases; unmatched junction bases: 8. Germline CDR1 SGHDT, CDR2 YYEEEE. The CDR3 DNA follows: TGTGCCAGCAGCTTAGCGGGGGGGCCTTCCGCGCAGTTCTTC. Translated: CASSLAGGPSAQFF.